This T cell receptor (beta chain) was retrieved from a study of blood T cell repertoires in COVID-19. The overall study: Samples of COVID-19 (acute and convalescent) were obtained from the United States, Italy and Spain. The cDNA or gDNA used as material had been derived from T cells, B-cell-depleted T cells, or PBMCs.

Sequencing used immunoSEQ multiplex PCR; TCRdb keeps in-frame clones, though not all of them. This table holds roughly 250,000 clones, over 75% found once. CDR3 size: 15 residues. Looked up from germline, CDR1 is GTSNPN and CDR2 is SVGIG (reference sequence). Trimming cost V 2 bases and J 0 bases; bases outside gene matches: 4. Recruited during active infection, patients (from Seattle) were subsequently followed longitudinally. The chain is built from TRBV30 and TRBJ2-5, with TRBD1 identical over 9 bases. The sample taken for sequencing was peripheral blood. The sequence came from a human donor with COVID-19, enrolled during active disease. The donor label of this sample is uncertain. The CDR3 sequence is CAWSRGQGNQETQYF. CDR3 nucleotide sequence: TGTGCCTGGAGTCGGGGACAGGGAAACCAAGAGACCCAGTACTTC.